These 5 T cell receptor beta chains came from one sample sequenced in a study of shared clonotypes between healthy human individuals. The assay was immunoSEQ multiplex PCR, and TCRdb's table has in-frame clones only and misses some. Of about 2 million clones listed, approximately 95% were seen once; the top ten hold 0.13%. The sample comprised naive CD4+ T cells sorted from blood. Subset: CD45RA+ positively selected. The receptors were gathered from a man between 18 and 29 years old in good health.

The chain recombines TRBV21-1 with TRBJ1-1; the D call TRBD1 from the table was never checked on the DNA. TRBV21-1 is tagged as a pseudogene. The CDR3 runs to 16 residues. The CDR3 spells CASLRTGGDMNTEAFF. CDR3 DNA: TGTGCCAGCCTTAGGACAGGAGGGGATATGAACACTGAAGCTTTCTTT.

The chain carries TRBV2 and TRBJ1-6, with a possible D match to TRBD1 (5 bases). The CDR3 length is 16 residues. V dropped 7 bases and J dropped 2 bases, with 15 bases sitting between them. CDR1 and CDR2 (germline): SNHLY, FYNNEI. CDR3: CASNWGQVTYNSPLHF. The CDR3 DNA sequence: TGTGCCAGCAACTGGGGCCAGGTCACCTATAATTCACCCCTCCACTTT.

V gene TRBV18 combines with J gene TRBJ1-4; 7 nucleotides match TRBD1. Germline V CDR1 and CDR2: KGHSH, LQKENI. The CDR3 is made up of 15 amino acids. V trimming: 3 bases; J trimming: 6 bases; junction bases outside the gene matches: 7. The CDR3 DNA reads TGTGCCAGCTCACCCCTGACAGGGTCGGATGAAAAACTGTTTTTT. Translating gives CASSPLTGSDEKLFF.

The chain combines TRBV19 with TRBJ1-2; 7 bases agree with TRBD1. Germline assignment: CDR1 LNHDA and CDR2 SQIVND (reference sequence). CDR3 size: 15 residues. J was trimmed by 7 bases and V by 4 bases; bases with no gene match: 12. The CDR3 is CASSRADTGASGYTF. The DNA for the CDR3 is TGTGCCAGTAGTAGGGCCGATACAGGGGCCTCTGGCTACACCTTC. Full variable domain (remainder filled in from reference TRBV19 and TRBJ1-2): DGGITQSPKYLFRKEGQNVTLSCEQNLNHDAMYWYRQDPGQGLRLIYYSQIVNDFQKGDIAEGYSVSREKKESFPLTVTSAQKNPTAFYLCASSRADTGASGYTFGSGTRLTVV.

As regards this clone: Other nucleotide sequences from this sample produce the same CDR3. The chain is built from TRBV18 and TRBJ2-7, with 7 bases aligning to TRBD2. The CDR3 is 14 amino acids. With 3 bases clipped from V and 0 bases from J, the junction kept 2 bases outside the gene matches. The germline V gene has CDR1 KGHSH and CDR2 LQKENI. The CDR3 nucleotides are TGTGCCAGCTCACCTCCGGGGGGCTCCTACGAGCAGTACTTC. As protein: CASSPPGGSYEQYF.